This T cell receptor beta chain comes out of a study of T-cell reconstitution after alpha-beta-depleted transplantation in children. Construction of the TCRbeta library involved unique molecular identifiers. TCRdb independently ran MiXCR on the PCR reads; one entry per CDR3 protein. The sample has more than 200,000 distinct CDR3 sequences, about 8.8% seen once. The CDR3 extends over 15 amino acids. Germline V gene sequence: CDR1 SGHRS, CDR2 YFSETQ. The germline V and J ends were trimmed by 0 bases and 7 bases, with 13 bases remaining between them. This clonotype was sampled from a human donor who donated a stem cell graft to a child with SCID. The material was PBMCs from the stem cell graft donor, obtained from the stem cell graft. V gene TRBV5-1 combines with J gene TRBJ2-2; weak D call: TRBD1 (6 bases). CDR3 amino acids: CASSLAGQPSGELFF. The CDR3 nucleotides read TGCGCCAGCAGCTTGGCGGGACAACCCAGCGGGGAGCTGTTTTTT.